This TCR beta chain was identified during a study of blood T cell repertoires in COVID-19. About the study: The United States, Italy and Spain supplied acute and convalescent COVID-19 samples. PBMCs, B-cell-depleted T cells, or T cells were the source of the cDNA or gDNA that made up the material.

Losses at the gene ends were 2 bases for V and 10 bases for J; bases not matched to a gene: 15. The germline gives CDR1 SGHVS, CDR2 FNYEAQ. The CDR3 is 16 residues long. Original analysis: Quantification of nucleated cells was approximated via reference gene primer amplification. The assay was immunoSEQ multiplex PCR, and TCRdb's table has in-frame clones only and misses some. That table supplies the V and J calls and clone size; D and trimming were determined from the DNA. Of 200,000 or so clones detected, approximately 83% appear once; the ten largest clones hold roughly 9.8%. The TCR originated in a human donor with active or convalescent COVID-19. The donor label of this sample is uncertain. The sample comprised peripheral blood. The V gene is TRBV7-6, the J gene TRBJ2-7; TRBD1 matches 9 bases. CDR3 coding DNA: TGTGCCAGCAGCTTATCATTAATGGGACAGGGTTTCCTCCAGTACTTC. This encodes CASSLSLMGQGFLQYF.